Below are 8 T cell receptor beta chains sequenced from a single sample in a study of T cell repertoires in cytomegalovirus infection. TCRdb reprocessed the reads via MiXCR and lists one record per CDR3 protein. The profile shows roughly 230,000 distinct CDR3 sequences, roughly 22% of them singletons. Material for sequencing was CD8+ T cells from PBMCs. The source is a human donor in good health (CMV status not recorded). Some clones in this sample may be carry-over from other donors' samples.

A few counts support this clonotype. The chain couples TRBV20-1 to TRBJ1-2, with 11 bases aligning to TRBD1. This CDR3 spans 16 amino acids. Germline CDR1 reads DFQATT; CDR2 reads SNEGSKA (reference sequence). V dropped 0 bases and J dropped 4; count of bases not matched to a gene: 7. The CDR3 nucleotides read TGCAGTGCTAGAGATCATGGGACAGGGGGGGTCTATGGCTACACCTTC. This sequence encodes CSARDHGTGGVYGYTF.

The table lists this clonotype with a few counts. CDR3 sequence (DNA): TGTGCCAGCAGCGGGGAGAGCGAGGGGGAGACCCAGTACTTC. Translation gives CASSGESEGETQYF. This sequence joins TRBV2 and TRBJ2-5; D tentatively fits TRBD1 or TRBD2 (5 bases each). The CDR3 covers 14 residues. Germline lookup yields CDR1 SNHLY and CDR2 FYNNEI. Trimming cost V 6 bases and J 5 bases, with 16 bases left between them.

This clonotype has ten or more counts. The chain couples TRBV2 to TRBJ1-5; TRBD1 might be the D (6 bases). The germline V gene has CDR1 SNHLY and CDR2 FYNNEI. V was cut by 5 bases and J by 4 bases, with 15 bases left in between. The CDR3 is 15 amino acids. The CDR3 DNA sequence: TGTGCCAGCAGTCCAAACGGGGGCAGGAATCAGCCCCAGCATTTT. Translating gives CASSPNGGRNQPQHF.

This clonotype was detected a few times. V gene TRBV10-3 combines with J gene TRBJ2-1; 12 nucleotides match TRBD1. Germline lookup yields CDR1 ENHRY and CDR2 SYGVKD. The CDR3 loop spans 16 amino acids. V shed 2 bases and J 8 bases; nucleotides not matched to a gene: 7. CDR3 DNA sequence: TGTGCCATCAGTGAGGTGGGGACAGGGGGCCAGGATGAGCAGTTCTTC. It translates to CAISEVGTGGQDEQFF.

The V and J genes are TRBV7-9 and TRBJ2-5, with unresolved D. V was clipped by 0 bases and J by 2 bases, with 4 bases between them. Germline CDR1 reads SEHNR; CDR2 reads FQNEAQ (reference sequence). The CDR3 has 13 residues. CDR3 nucleotide sequence: TGTGCCAGCAGCTTAGCCCATCAAGAGACCCAGTACTTC. This gives the protein CASSLAHQETQYF.

This clonotype was seen more than once but under ten times. V usage is TRBV6-5 and J usage is TRBJ1-1; D is ambiguous. With 10 bases removed from V and 1 base from J, the gap between germline ends came to 13 bases. Germline CDR1 is MNHEY and CDR2 is SVGAGI. The CDR3 sequence is 13 residues long. CDR3 protein: CATKLTWNTEAFF. In DNA form, the CDR3 reads TGTGCCACCAAACTTACCTGGAACACTGAAGCTTTCTTT.

The table lists this clonotype with many counts. The J gene is TRBJ2-7, the V gene TRBV12-3 or TRBV12-4, with D perhaps matching TRBD1 (6 bases). V gave up 5 bases and J gave up 3 bases, with 20 bases separating them. This CDR3 comprises 16 residues. This CDR3 is CASSRAPGQISYEQYF. Written as DNA, the CDR3 is TGTGCCAGCAGTCGAGCCCCTGGACAGATAAGCTACGAGCAGTACTTC.

The chain is built from TRBV4-1 and TRBJ1-3; D might be TRBD1 (6 bases). Germline V lookup: CDR1 MGHRA, CDR2 YSYEKL. The CDR3 is made up of 14 amino acids. V lost 0 bases, J lost 4 bases, and 7 bases lay in between. This CDR3 is CASSQERGGNTIYF. The CDR3 DNA reads TGCGCCAGCAGCCAAGAAAGGGGGGGAAACACCATATATTTT.